The 26 T cell receptor beta chains presented below share a single source sample, sequenced in a study of CD8 T cells in ankylosing spondylitis. TCRdb passed the 5' RACE reads through MiXCR, listing each CDR3 protein once. In the table there are some 270,000 distinct CDR3 sequences, 18% of which are singletons. Material for sequencing was blood, either unsorted or a sorted T cell fraction (not recorded which). These TCRs come from a male donor with ankylosing spondylitis or in good health (not recorded which).

V usage is TRBV4-1 and J usage is TRBJ2-5; 11 nucleotides match TRBD2. This CDR3 spans 16 amino acids. CDR1 and CDR2 from the germline V gene are MGHRA and YSYEKL. J was trimmed by 1 base and V by 0 bases; bases with no gene match: 1. CDR3 nucleotides: TGCGCCAGCAGCCAAGAACTAGCGGGAGTCCAAGAGACCCAGTACTTC. This encodes CASSQELAGVQETQYF.

The chain carries TRBV5-1 and TRBJ2-7; D remains ambiguous. Per the germline V gene, CDR1 is SGHRS and CDR2 is YFSETQ. This CDR3 is built from 15 residues. V shed 4 bases and J shed 2 bases, with 16 bases lying between them. The CDR3 DNA reads as TGCGCCAGCAGCCCTACGATTGCGAACACCTACGAGCAGTACTTC. Its protein product is CASSPTIANTYEQYF.

The chain couples TRBV9 to TRBJ2-3, with 8 bases identical to TRBD2. J lost 6 bases, V lost 0 bases, and 12 bases had no gene match. There are 17 residues in the CDR3. Germline CDR1 reads SGDLS; CDR2 reads YYNGEE. The CDR3 loop is CASSVGTRGAGADTQYF. Here the CDR3 DNA reads TGTGCCAGCAGCGTAGGTACTAGGGGAGCGGGAGCCGATACGCAGTATTTT.

This clonotype was recorded at least ten times. The chain couples TRBV29-1 to TRBJ2-1, with TRBD2 identical over 9 bases. The CDR3 totals 15 residues. J was trimmed by 5 bases and V by 1 base; bases with no gene match: 6. Germline-derived CDR1 and CDR2 are SQVTM and ANQGSEA. CDR3 amino acids: CSVEVRASGNNEQFF. The CDR3 DNA sequence: TGCAGCGTTGAAGTAAGGGCTAGCGGGAACAATGAGCAGTTCTTC.

In its sample, this clonotype was seen a few times. The V gene is TRBV7-2, the J gene TRBJ2-1; maybe TRBD1 (5 bases). This CDR3 has 12 residues. The V gene's germline CDR1 is SGHTA and CDR2 FQGNSA. Trimming removed 5 bases from V and 10 bases from J, with 12 bases in between. CDR3 protein: CASSPRVGEQFF. In DNA, the CDR3 is TGTGCCAGCAGCCCCAGGGTAGGGGAGCAGTTCTTC.

The chain employs TRBV15 and TRBJ1-4, with D unresolved. V dropped 6 bases and J dropped 1 base, with 3 bases sitting between them. There are 12 residues in the CDR3. Germline V gene data show CDR1 as LNHNV and CDR2 as YYDKDF (reference sequence). The CDR3, as DNA: TGTGCCACCAGTCAAACTAATGAAAAACTGTTTTTT. This gives the protein CATSQTNEKLFF.

This chain joins TRBV29-1 and TRBJ1-1; possibly TRBD1 for D (5 bases). The CDR3 has 12 amino acids. V lost 3 bases to trimming and J lost 5 bases, with 10 bases between them. Germline V gives CDR1 SQVTM, CDR2 ANQGSEA. CDR3 in amino acids: CSVDGGWTEAFF. The CDR3 DNA follows: TGCAGCGTTGATGGGGGTTGGACTGAAGCTTTCTTT.

This clonotype was seen ten or more times. The chain recombines TRBV4-1 with TRBJ2-5; D gene uncertain. From germline, CDR1 is MGHRA and CDR2 YSYEKL. The CDR3 length is 13 residues. V was clipped by 4 bases and J by 4 bases, with 10 bases between them. The CDR3 reads CASSRAERETQYF. CDR3 bases: TGCGCCAGCAGCCGGGCGGAGAGAGAGACCCAGTACTTC.

The chain links TRBV15 to TRBJ2-5; 9 bases match TRBD2. The CDR3 is 14 residues long. After removal of 8 bases from V and 5 bases from J, the junction contained 9 bases not matched to a gene. The germline V gene encodes CDR1 LNHNV and CDR2 YYDKDF (reference sequence). The CDR3 loop reads CATRSGGTWETQYF. The CDR3 region has the DNA TGTGCCACCCGTAGCGGGGGAACCTGGGAGACCCAGTACTTC.

The rearrangement links TRBV12-3 or TRBV12-4 to TRBJ1-2, with 10 bases lining up with TRBD1. The CDR3 loop spans 13 amino acids. V was pared by 5 bases and J by 10 bases, with 7 bases of the junction left unmatched. The CDR3: CASSPGTGVAYTF. The CDR3 nucleotides are TGTGCCAGCAGTCCCGGGACAGGGGTCGCCTACACCTTC.

The table lists this clonotype with a few counts. The chain links TRBV28 to TRBJ2-2; D is unresolved. The germline V gene encodes CDR1 MDHEN and CDR2 SYDVKM. This CDR3 region has 15 residues. V dropped 4 bases and J dropped 4 bases, with 13 bases sitting between them. The CDR3 sequence: CASSYLVSATGELFF. Written as DNA, the CDR3 is TGTGCCAGCAGTTACCTAGTCTCTGCCACCGGGGAGCTGTTTTTT.

This clonotype was found many times. The chain recombines TRBV29-1 with TRBJ2-7; perhaps TRBD1 as D (6 bases). From germline, CDR1 is SQVTM and CDR2 ANQGSEA. V was cut by 2 bases and J by 7 bases, with 15 bases left in between. This CDR3 is 13 amino acids long. CDR3 loop: CSVEQGTIGEQYF. CDR3 DNA sequence: TGCAGCGTTGAACAGGGGACCATTGGGGAGCAGTACTTC.

This clonotype occurred a few times. The chain employs TRBV27 and TRBJ1-2; no reliable D call. The V end lost 5 bases, the J end lost 4 bases, and 17 bases lay between the germline ends. CDR1 and CDR2 (germline): MNHEY, SMNVEV (reference sequence). The CDR3 is made up of 15 amino acids. This CDR3 is CASSTRAGTSYGYTF. The CDR3, as DNA: TGTGCCAGCAGTACGCGGGCGGGAACGTCCTATGGCTACACCTTC.

This clonotype was counted a few times. CDR3 DNA sequence: TGCGCCAGCAGCTTGGGTCAGATACCCTACGAGCAGTACTTC. Amino acids: CASSLGQIPYEQYF. The chain has TRBV5-1 and TRBJ2-7; D uncertain. The CDR3 is 14 residues long. Trimming shortened V by 0 bases and J by 2 bases, and 9 bases separated the two germline ends. Germline V lookup: CDR1 SGHRS, CDR2 YFSETQ.

The V call is TRBV15, the J call TRBJ2-4; D is perhaps TRBD2 (7 bases). With 5 bases removed from V and 5 bases from J, the gap between germline ends came to 10 bases. The germline V gene encodes CDR1 LNHNV and CDR2 YYDKDF (reference sequence). The CDR3 is made up of 13 amino acids. This chain's CDR3 is CATSSGGENIQYF. DNA of the CDR3: TGTGCCACCAGCTCGGGGGGCGAAAACATTCAGTACTTC.

This clonotype was observed a handful of times. The CDR3 here is CSVDPLTSGYYNEQFF. Written as DNA, the CDR3 is TGCAGCGTTGATCCCCTCACTAGCGGTTACTACAATGAGCAGTTCTTC. The chain is built from TRBV29-1 and TRBJ2-1; 8 bases are a match to TRBD2. Trimming removed 3 bases from V and 3 bases from J; junction bases left unmatched: 10. This CDR3 region has 16 residues. The V gene's germline CDR1 is SQVTM and CDR2 ANQGSEA.

A few counts support this clonotype. J is TRBJ2-2 and V is TRBV28; 8 nucleotides line up with TRBD1. Germline V gene sequence: CDR1 MDHEN, CDR2 SYDVKM. V was pared by 6 bases and J by 0 bases, with 3 bases of the junction left unmatched. This CDR3 has 15 amino acids. Here the CDR3 reads CASRRTGSNTGELFF. The CDR3 nucleotides read TGTGCCAGCAGAAGGACAGGGTCGAACACCGGGGAGCTGTTTTTT.

The J gene is TRBJ2-1, the V gene TRBV7-8, with TRBD1 identical over 10 bases. V lost 5 bases and J lost 3; bases outside the gene matches: 4. The CDR3 has 15 amino acids. CDR1 and CDR2 from the germline V gene are SGHVS and FQNEAQ. The CDR3 sequence: CASSHRDRGYNEQFF. The CDR3, as DNA: TGTGCCAGCAGCCACCGGGACAGGGGCTACAATGAGCAGTTCTTC.

The chain has TRBV6-5 and TRBJ1-2, with D uncertain. CDR3 length: 12 amino acids. From germline, CDR1 is MNHEY and CDR2 SVGAGI. The V end lost 2 bases, the J end lost 6 bases, and 7 bases lay between the germline ends. The CDR3 sequence: CASSYIGDGYTF. The CDR3 bases are TGTGCCAGCAGTTACATCGGGGATGGCTACACCTTC.

CDR3 DNA: TGCAGCGTCAGGGACATCTCCGAGCAGTACTTC. Its translation: CSVRDISEQYF. This chain links TRBV29-1 with TRBJ2-7; possibly TRBD1 for D (6 bases). The CDR3 is 11 amino acids. Between the trimmed V and J ends, which lost 6 bases and 6 bases, there was a span of 12 bases. The germline gives CDR1 SQVTM, CDR2 ANQGSEA.

The chain employs TRBV9 and TRBJ2-5; 7 bases match TRBD2. V gave up 2 bases and J gave up 5 bases; unmatched junction bases: 9. The CDR3 is 15 amino acids. The germline V gene has CDR1 SGDLS and CDR2 YYNGEE. The CDR3 here is CASSVGGGALETQYF. CDR3 in DNA: TGTGCCAGCAGCGTCGGCGGGGGTGCCCTGGAGACCCAGTACTTC.

The sample holds many counts of this clonotype. This rearrangement joins TRBV7-9 to TRBJ2-1; possibly TRBD1 or TRBD2 for D (5 bases each). The CDR3 is 13 amino acids. The V and J ends lost 6 bases and 9 bases respectively, with 15 bases between them. Germline loops: CDR1 SEHNR, CDR2 FQNEAQ (reference sequence). CDR3 nucleotides: TGTGCCAGCAGAGTCGGGACGGGGCTTGAGCAGTTCTTC. The encoded protein is CASRVGTGLEQFF. Variable domain in full (rest from reference TRBV7-9 and TRBJ2-1): DTGVSQNPRHKITKRGQNVTFRCDPISEHNRLYWYRQTLGQGPEFLTYFQNEAQLEKSRLLSDRFSAERPKGSFSTLEIQRTEQGDSAMYLCASRVGTGLEQFFGPGTRLTVL.

This clonotype was detected a few times. The chain has TRBV6-5 and TRBJ1-1; D perhaps matches TRBD1 (6 bases). V dropped 2 bases and J dropped 1 base, with 8 bases sitting between them. CDR3 size: 14 residues. Germline V gene sequence: CDR1 MNHEY, CDR2 SVGAGI. The CDR3 DNA sequence: TGTGCCAGCAGTTACGTGGACAGGAACACTGAAGCTTTCTTT. Amino acid sequence: CASSYVDRNTEAFF.

This clonotype was observed a few times. The V call is TRBV6-1, the J call TRBJ1-5; D may be TRBD1 (5 bases). Trimming pared 10 bases from V and 2 bases from J, leaving 18 bases between. This CDR3 is 15 amino acids long. Germline CDR1 and CDR2: MNHNS and SASEGT. CDR3 region: CATRSFDSGNQPQHF. The CDR3 DNA follows: TGTGCCACCCGATCATTTGACAGCGGCAATCAGCCCCAGCATTTT.

This rearrangement joins TRBV7-8 to TRBJ2-3; 8 nucleotides align to TRBD2. The CDR3 is 16 amino acids. CDR1 is SGHVS and CDR2 is FQNEAQ in the germline V gene. Germline trimming cut 4 bases from V and 7 bases from J; bases unmatched to any gene: 13. The chain's CDR3 is CASSSLVAGGRNTQYF. The CDR3 DNA sequence: TGTGCCAGCAGCTCACTCGTTGCGGGAGGTAGGAATACGCAGTATTTT.

This clonotype was seen only a few times. V usage is TRBV5-1 and J usage is TRBJ2-7, with TRBD2 matching over 11 bases. After removal of 0 bases from V and 3 bases from J, the junction contained 5 bases not matched to a gene. Germline V CDR1 and CDR2: SGHRS, YFSETQ. The CDR3 runs to 16 residues. The chain's CDR3 is CASSLDLGLADYEQYF. For the CDR3, the DNA is TGCGCCAGCAGCTTGGACTTGGGACTAGCGGACTACGAGCAGTACTTC. The full variable domain, rest sourced from reference TRBV5-1 and TRBJ2-7, is KAGVTQTPRYLIKTRGQQVTLSCSPISGHRSVSWYQQTPGQGLQFLFEYFSETQRNKGNFPGRFSGRQFSNSRSEMNVSTLELGDSALYLCASSLDLGLADYEQYFGPGTRLTVT.